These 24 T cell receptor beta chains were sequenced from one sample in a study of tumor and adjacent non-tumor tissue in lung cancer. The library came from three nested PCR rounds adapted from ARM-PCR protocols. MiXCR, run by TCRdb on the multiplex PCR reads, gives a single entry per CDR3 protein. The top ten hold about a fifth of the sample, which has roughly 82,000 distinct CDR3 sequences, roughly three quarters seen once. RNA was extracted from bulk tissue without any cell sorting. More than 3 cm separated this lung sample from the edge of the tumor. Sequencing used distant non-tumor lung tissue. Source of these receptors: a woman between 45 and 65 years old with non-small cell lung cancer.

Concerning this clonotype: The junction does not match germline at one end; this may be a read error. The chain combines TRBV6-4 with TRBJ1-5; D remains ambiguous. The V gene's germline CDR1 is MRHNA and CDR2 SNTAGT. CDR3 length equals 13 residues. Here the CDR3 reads CANSEGSNQPQLF. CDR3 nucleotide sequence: TGTGCCAACAGTGAGGGTAGCAATCAGCCCCAGCTTTTT.

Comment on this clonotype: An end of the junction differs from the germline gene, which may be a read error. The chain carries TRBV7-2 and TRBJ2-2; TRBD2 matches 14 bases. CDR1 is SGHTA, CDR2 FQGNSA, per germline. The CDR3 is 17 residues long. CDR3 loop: CASILNGLAGGTGELFF. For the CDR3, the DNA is TGTGCTAGCATCTTGAACGGACTAGCGGGAGGCACCGGGGAGCTGTTTTTT.

The CDR3 protein is CASSQDDRLAAGMQYF. In DNA form, the CDR3 reads TGCGCCAGCAGCCAAGACGACCGACTAGCGGCAGGTATGCAGTATTTT. The V and J genes are TRBV4-1 and TRBJ2-3, with TRBD2 identical over 9 bases. Trimming cost V 0 bases and J 11 bases; bases outside gene matches: 12. Germline CDR1 MGHRA, CDR2 YSYEKL. The CDR3 is 16 amino acids.

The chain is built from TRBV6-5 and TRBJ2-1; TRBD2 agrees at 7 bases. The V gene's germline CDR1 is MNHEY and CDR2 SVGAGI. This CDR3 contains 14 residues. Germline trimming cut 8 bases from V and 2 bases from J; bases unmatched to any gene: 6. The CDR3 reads CASGLVTTYNEQFF. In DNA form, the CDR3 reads TGTGCCAGCGGACTAGTGACAACCTACAATGAGCAGTTCTTC.

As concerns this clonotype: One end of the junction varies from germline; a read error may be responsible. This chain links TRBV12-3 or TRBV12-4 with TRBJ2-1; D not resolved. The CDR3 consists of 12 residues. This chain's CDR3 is CASSPGMDEQFF. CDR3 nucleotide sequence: TGTGCTAGCAGTCCTGGGATGGATGAGCAGTTCTTC.

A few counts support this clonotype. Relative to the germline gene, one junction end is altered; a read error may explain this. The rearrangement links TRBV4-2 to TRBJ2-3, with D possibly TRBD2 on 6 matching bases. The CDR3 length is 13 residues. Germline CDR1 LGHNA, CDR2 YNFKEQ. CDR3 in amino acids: CAGSQREADTQYF. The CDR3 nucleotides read TGTGCCGGCAGTCAAAGGGAGGCAGATACGCAGTATTTT.

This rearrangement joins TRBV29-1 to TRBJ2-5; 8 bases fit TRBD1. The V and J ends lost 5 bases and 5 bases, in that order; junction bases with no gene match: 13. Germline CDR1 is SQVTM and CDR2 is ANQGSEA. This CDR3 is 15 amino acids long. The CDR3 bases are TGCAGCGTTCAGCAGGGGGCTTCACCGGGGGAGACCCAGTACTTC. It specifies CSVQQGASPGETQYF.

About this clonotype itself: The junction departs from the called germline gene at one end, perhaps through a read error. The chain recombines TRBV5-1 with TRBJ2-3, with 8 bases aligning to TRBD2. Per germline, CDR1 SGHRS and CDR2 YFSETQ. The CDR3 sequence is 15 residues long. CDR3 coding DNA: TGCGCCAGCAGTAGGACCGTCGGGGGGGGAGATATGCAGTATTTT. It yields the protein CASSRTVGGGDMQYF.

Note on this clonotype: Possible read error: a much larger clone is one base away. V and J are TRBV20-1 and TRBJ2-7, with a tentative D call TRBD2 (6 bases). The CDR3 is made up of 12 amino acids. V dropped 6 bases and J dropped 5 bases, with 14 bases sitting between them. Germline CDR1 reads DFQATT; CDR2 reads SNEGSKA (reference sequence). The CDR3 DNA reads TGCAGTGCGTCGGGTACGGGGGACGAGCAGTACTTC. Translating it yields CSASGTGDEQYF.

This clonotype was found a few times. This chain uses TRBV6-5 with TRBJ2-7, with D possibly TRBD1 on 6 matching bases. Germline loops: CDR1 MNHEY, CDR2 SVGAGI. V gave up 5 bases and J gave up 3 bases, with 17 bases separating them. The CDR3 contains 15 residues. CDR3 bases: TGTGCCAGCAGTAGGCCCGGGACACCACACTACGAGCAGTACTTC. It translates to CASSRPGTPHYEQYF.

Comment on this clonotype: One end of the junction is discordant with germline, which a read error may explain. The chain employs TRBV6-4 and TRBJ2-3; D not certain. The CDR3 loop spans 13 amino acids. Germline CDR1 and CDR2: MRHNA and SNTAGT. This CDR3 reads CASSESTTDTQYF. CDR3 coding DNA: TGTGCCAGCAGTGAATCCACTACAGATACACAGTATTTT.

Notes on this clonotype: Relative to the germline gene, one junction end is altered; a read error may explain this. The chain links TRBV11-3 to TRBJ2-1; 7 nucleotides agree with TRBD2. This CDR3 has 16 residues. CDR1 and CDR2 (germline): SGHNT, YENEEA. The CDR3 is CASSLVYSGRATERFF. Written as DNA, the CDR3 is TGTGCCAGTAGCTTAGTGTACAGTGGGAGGGCGACTGAGCGGTTCTTC.

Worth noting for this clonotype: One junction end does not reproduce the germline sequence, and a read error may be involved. This chain's CDR3 is CSGRGQLKTEAFF. The CDR3 nucleotides read TGCAGCGGAAGGGGACAGTTGAAGACTGAAGCTTTCTTT. The chain links TRBV29-1 to TRBJ1-1; 7 bases map to TRBD1. CDR3 size: 13 residues. Germline V gene data show CDR1 as SQVTM and CDR2 as ANQGSEA.

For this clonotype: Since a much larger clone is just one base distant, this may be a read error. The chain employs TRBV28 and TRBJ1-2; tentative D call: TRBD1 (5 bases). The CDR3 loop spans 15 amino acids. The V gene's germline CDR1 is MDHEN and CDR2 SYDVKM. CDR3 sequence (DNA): TGTGCCAGCACTTTAGGGGCCCCGATTAACTATGGCTACACCTTC. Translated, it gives CASTLGAPINYGYTF.

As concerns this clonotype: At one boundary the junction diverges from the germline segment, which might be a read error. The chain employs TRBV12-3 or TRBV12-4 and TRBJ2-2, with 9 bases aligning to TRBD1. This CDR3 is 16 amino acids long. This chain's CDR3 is CASSLGTGTKNGELFF. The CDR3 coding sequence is TGTGCGAGCAGTTTAGGGACAGGGACAAAAAACGGGGAGCTGTTTTTT.

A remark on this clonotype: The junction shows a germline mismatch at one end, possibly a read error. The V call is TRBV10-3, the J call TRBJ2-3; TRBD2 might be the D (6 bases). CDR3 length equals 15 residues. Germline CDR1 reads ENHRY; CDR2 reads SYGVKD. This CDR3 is CAISEGGIATDTQYF. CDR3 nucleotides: TGTGCCATTAGTGAGGGAGGAATAGCCACAGATACGCAGTATTTT.

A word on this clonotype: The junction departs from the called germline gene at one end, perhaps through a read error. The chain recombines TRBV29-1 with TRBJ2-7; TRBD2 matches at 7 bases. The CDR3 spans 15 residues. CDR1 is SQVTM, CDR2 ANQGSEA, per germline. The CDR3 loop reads CSVSLRSGISDEHYF. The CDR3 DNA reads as TGCAGCGTTTCTTTACGAAGCGGGATTAGCGACGAGCATTACTTC.

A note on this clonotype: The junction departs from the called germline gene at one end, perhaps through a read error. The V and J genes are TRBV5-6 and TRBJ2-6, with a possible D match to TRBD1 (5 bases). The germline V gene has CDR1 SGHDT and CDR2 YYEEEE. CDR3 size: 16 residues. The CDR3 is CACSLWWRSGANILTF. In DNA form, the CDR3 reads TGTGCCTGCAGTTTGTGGTGGCGGTCTGGGGCCAACATCCTGACTTTC.

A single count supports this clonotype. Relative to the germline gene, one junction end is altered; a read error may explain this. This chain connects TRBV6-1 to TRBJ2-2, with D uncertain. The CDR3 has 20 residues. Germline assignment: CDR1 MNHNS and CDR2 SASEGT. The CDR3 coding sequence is TGTGCCAGCAGTGAAGGACAATGGATAGTTCATTACTTGAACACCGGTGAGCTGTTTTTT. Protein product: CASSEGQWIVHYLNTGELFF.

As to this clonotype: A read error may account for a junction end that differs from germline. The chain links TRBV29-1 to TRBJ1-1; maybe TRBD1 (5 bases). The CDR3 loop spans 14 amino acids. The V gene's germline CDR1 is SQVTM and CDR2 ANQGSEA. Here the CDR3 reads CRVGGEGRNTEAFF. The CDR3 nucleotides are TGCAGGGTTGGGGGGGAGGGGCGAAACACTGAGGCTTTCTTT. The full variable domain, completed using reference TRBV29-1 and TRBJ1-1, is SAVISQKPSRDICQRGTSLTIQCQVDSQVTMMFWYRQQPGQSLTLIATANQGSEATYESGFVIDKFPISRPNLTFSTLTVSNMSPEDSSIYLCRVGGEGRNTEAFFGQGTRLTVV.

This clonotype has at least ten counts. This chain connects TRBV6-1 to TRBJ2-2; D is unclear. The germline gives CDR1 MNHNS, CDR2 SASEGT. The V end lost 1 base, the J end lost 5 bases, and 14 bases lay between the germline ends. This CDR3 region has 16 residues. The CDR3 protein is CASSEERTAGTGELFF. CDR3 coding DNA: TGTGCCAGCAGTGAAGAACGGACGGCAGGAACCGGGGAGCTGTTTTTT.

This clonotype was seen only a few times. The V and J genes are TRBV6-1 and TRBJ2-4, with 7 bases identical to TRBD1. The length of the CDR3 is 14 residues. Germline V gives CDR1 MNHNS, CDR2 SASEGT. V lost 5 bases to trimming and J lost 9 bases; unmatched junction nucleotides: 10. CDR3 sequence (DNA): TGTGCCAGCAGTAAAACCGACGGGACAGTCATTCAGTACTTC. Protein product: CASSKTDGTVIQYF.

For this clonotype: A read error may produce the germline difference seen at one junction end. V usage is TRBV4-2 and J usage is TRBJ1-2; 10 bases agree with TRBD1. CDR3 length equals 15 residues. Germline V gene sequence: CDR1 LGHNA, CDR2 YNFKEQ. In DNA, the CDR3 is TGTGCCAGCAGTCAAGAGACAGGGGGCAGCTATGACTACACCTTC. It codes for CASSQETGGSYDYTF.

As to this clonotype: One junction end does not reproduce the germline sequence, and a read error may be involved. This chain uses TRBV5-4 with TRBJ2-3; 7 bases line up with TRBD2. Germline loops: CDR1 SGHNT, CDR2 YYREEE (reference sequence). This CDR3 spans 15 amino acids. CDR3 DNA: TGTGCCAGCAGCGGACTAGTGGGAGGGAGGTATACGCGGTATTTT. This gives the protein CASSGLVGGRYTRYF.